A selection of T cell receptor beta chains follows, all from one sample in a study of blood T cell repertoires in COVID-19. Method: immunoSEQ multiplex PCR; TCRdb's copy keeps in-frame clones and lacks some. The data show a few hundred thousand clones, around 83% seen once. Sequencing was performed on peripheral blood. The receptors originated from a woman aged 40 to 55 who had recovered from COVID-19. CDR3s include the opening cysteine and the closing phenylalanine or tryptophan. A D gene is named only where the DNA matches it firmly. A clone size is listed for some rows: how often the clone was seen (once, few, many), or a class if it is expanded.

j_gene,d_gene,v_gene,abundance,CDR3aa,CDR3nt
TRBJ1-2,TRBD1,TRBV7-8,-,CASSFGQGAANYGYTF,TGTGCCAGCAGCTTTGGACAGGGGGCTGCTAACTATGGCTACACCTTC
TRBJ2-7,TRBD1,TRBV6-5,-,CASSRTGLYEQYF,TGTGCCAGCAGCCGGACAGGGTTATACGAGCAGTACTTC
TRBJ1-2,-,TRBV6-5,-,CASSPQGGGGYTF,TGTGCCAGCAGTCCTCAGGGCGGTGGTGGCTACACCTTC
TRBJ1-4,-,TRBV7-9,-,CASSLGVSVDNEKLFF,TGTGCCAGCAGCTTAGGAGTGTCGGTTGATAATGAAAAACTGTTTTTT
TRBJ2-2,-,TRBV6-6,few,CASSKDRREELFF,TGTGCCAGCAGTAAGGACAGGCGGGAGGAGCTGTTTTTT
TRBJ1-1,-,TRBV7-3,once,CASSIQGWGTEAFF,TGTGCCAGCAGCATACAGGGATGGGGGACTGAAGCTTTCTTT
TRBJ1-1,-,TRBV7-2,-,CASSLIPGANTEAFF,TGTGCCAGCAGCTTAATTCCAGGGGCGAACACTGAAGCTTTCTTT
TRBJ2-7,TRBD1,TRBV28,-,CASSSSFWTGGYEQYF,TGTGCCAGCAGTTCCTCCTTCTGGACAGGGGGCTACGAGCAGTACTTC
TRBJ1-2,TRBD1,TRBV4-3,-,CASSQDLLGQGELF,TGCGCCAGCAGCCAAGATCTTCTGGGACAGGGGGAACTCTTC
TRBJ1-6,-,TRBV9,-,CASSVGSDNSPLHF,TGTGCCAGCAGCGTAGGCAGCGATAATTCACCCCTCCACTTT
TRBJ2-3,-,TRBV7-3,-,CASSREAPDTQYF,TGTGCCAGCAGCCGCGAAGCGCCAGATACGCAGTATTTT
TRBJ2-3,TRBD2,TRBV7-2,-,CASSLVSGGLAGHTDTQYF,TGTGCCAGCAGCTTAGTCTCGGGAGGACTAGCGGGGCACACAGATACGCAGTATTTT
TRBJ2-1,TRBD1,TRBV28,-,CASNTRWDRAYNEQFF,TGTGCCAGCAATACCCGGTGGGACAGGGCCTACAATGAGCAGTTCTTC
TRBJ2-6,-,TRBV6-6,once,CASYWAGANVLTF,TGTGCCAGTTACTGGGCGGGGGCCAACGTCCTGACTTTC
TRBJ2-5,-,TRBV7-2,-,CASSPTWAQETQYF,TGTGCCAGCAGCCCGACCTGGGCCCAAGAGACCCAGTACTTC
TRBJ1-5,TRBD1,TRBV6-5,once,CASRAGQGRNQPQHF,TGTGCCAGCAGAGCGGGACAGGGACGGAATCAGCCCCAGCATTTT
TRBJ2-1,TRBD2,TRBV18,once,CASSPTSGSYNEQFF,TGTGCCAGCTCACCAACTAGCGGCTCCTACAATGAGCAGTTCTTC
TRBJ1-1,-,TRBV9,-,CASSVGIGTPSFMNTEAFF,TGTGCCAGCAGCGTAGGGATAGGGACTCCTTCCTTCATGAACACTGAAGCTTTCTTT
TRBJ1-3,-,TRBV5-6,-,CASRSSGNTIYF,TGTGCCAGCAGGAGCTCTGGAAACACCATATATTTT
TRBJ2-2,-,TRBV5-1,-,CASSLDGHSTGELFF,TGCGCCAGCAGCTTGGATGGCCACAGCACCGGGGAGCTGTTTTTT
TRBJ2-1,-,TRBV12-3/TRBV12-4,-,CASTDRRYNEQFF,TGTGCCAGCACCGACAGGAGATACAATGAGCAGTTCTTC
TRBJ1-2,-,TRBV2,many,CASSHRPPRANYGYTF,TGTGCCAGCAGCCATCGGCCCCCGAGGGCGAACTATGGCTACACCTTC
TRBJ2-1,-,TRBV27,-,CASSLLPPVRNNEQFF,TGTGCCAGCAGTTTATTACCCCCGGTCAGGAACAATGAGCAGTTCTTC
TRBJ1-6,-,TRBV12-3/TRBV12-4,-,CASSLPAGRLHF,TGTGCCAGCAGTTTGCCGGCAGGCCGCCTCCACTTT
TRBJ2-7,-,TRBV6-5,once,CASIGTTYEQYF,TGTGCCAGCATTGGCACGACCTACGAGCAGTACTTC
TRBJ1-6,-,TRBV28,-,CASSLLSSYNSPLHF,TGTGCCAGCAGTTTACTAAGCTCCTATAATTCACCCCTCCACTTT
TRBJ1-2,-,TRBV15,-,CATSRDQGYGYTF,TGTGCCACCAGCAGAGATCAGGGCTATGGCTACACCTTC
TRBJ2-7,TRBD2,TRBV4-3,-,CASSQEVAGARFGEQYF,TGCGCCAGCAGCCAAGAGGTAGCGGGGGCGCGATTTGGCGAGCAGTACTTC
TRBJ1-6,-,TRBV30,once,CAWGWAFGYNSPLHF,TGTGCCTGGGGTTGGGCGTTCGGCTATAATTCACCCCTCCACTTT
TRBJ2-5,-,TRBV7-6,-,CASSLAPLVETQYF,TGTGCCAGCAGCTTAGCTCCCCTTGTGGAGACCCAGTACTTC
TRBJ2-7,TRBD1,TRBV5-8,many,CASNLGQASYEQYF,TGTGCCAGCAACCTTGGACAGGCCTCCTACGAGCAGTACTTC
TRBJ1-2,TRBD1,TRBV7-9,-,CASSSGQGKGYGYTF,TGTGCCAGCAGCTCAGGACAGGGGAAGGGCTATGGCTACACCTTC
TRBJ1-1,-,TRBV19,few,CASSIGGANTEAFF,TGTGCCAGTAGTATAGGGGGAGCCAACACTGAAGCTTTCTTT
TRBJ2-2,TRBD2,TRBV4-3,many,CASSQDRLASAGELFF,TGCGCCAGCAGCCAAGATAGACTAGCAAGTGCCGGGGAGCTGTTTTTT
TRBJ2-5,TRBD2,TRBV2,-,CASGRLAGGQETQYF,TGTGCCTCGGGACGGCTAGCGGGGGGCCAAGAGACCCAGTACTTC
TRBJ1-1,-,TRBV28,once,CASRWTVNTEAFF,TGTGCCAGCAGATGGACTGTGAACACTGAAGCTTTCTTT
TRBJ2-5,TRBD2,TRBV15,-,CATTRGGGNQETQYF,TGTGCCACCACAAGGGGCGGGGGGAACCAAGAGACCCAGTACTTC
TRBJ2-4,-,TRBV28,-,CASSGGGAWAKNIQYF,TGTGCCAGCAGCGGAGGGGGGGCATGGGCCAAAAACATTCAGTACTTC
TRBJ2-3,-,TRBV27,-,CASSPLGDWRLTDTQYF,TGTGCCAGCAGCCCACTTGGGGACTGGCGGCTCACAGATACGCAGTATTTT
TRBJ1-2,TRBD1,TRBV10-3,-,CAISEGTGGTYGYTF,TGTGCCATCAGTGAGGGGACAGGGGGAACCTATGGCTACACCTTC
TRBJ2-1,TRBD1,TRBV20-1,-,CSADRAYEQFF,TGCAGTGCCGACAGGGCGTATGAGCAGTTCTTC
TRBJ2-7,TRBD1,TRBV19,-,CASSRQGPYEQYF,TGTGCCAGTAGTAGACAGGGGCCCTACGAGCAGTACTTC
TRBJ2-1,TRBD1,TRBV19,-,CASSIQGTGDNEQFF,TGTGCCAGTAGTATACAAGGGACAGGGGACAATGAGCAGTTCTTC
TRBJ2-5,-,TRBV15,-,CATSRDPGYQETQYF,TGTGCCACCAGCAGAGATCCGGGGTACCAAGAGACCCAGTACTTC
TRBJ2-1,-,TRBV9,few,CASSVDGGSYNEQFF,TGTGCCAGCAGCGTAGACGGAGGCTCCTACAATGAGCAGTTCTTC
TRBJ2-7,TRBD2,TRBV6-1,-,CASSESIAGSYEQYF,TGTGCCAGCAGTGAATCGATAGCGGGGTCCTACGAGCAGTACTTC
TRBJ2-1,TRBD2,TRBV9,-,CASSVALAGGQNEQFF,TGTGCCAGCAGCGTAGCGCTAGCGGGGGGGCAGAATGAGCAGTTCTTC
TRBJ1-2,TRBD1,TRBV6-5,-,CASSYAVRGRFGYTF,TGTGCCAGCAGTTACGCGGTCAGGGGGCGGTTTGGCTACACCTTC
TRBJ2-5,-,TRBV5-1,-,CASSLAPAGDAETQYF,TGCGCCAGCAGCTTGGCCCCAGCGGGCGATGCGGAGACCCAGTACTTC
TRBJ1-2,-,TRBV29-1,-,CSVEDNPGVGYGYTF,TGCAGCGTTGAAGATAATCCGGGGGTTGGGTATGGCTACACCTTC
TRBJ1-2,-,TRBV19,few,CASSMTELPGYTF,TGTGCCAGTAGTATGACTGAGTTACCTGGCTACACCTTC
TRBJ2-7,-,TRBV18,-,CASSPLFPPDEQYF,TGTGCCAGCTCACCACTGTTCCCCCCGGACGAGCAGTACTTC
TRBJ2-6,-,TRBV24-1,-,CATSDLKGGRDSGANVLTF,TGTGCCACCAGTGATCTAAAAGGGGGACGCGACTCTGGGGCCAACGTCCTGACTTTC
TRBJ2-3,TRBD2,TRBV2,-,CASSALAGGGDTQYF,TGTGCCAGCAGTGCTCTCGCGGGGGGAGGAGATACGCAGTATTTT
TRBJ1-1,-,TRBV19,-,CASRTGRGTEAFF,TGTGCCAGTAGAACAGGGAGAGGGACTGAAGCTTTCTTT
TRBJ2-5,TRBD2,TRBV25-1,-,CASSEPRTSTETQYF,TGTGCCAGCAGTGAACCAAGGACTAGCACGGAGACCCAGTACTTC
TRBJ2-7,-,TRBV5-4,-,CASSWGQRDSYEQYF,TGTGCCAGCAGCTGGGGACAACGGGACTCCTACGAGCAGTACTTC
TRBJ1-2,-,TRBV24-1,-,CATSDGTTGGYTF,TGTGCCACCAGTGATGGTACCACGGGGGGCTACACCTTC
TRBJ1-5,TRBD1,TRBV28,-,CASSFPTGTQPQHF,TGTGCCAGCAGTTTTCCGACAGGGACTCAGCCCCAGCATTTT
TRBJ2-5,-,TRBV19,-,CASSIRETQYF,TGTGCCAGTAGTATCAGAGAGACCCAGTACTTC